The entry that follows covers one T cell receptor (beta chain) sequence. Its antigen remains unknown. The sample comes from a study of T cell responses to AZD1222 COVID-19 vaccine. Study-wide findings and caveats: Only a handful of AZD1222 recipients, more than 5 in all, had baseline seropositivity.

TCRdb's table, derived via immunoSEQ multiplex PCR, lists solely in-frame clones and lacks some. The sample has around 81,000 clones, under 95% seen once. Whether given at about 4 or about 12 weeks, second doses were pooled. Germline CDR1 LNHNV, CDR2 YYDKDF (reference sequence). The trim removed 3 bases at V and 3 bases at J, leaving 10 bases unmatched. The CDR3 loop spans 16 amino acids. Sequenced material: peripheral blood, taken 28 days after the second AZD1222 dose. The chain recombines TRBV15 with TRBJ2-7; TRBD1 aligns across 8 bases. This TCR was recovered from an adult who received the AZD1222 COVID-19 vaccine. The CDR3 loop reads CATSSFGTGLYYEQYF. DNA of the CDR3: TGTGCCACCAGCAGCTTTGGGACAGGCCTTTACTACGAGCAGTACTTC.